Each of the 3 T cell receptor beta chains below was sequenced from the same sample in a study of cytomegalovirus exposure and HLA in healthy donors. Vbeta (60) and Jbeta (13) primers were used in the PCR. Here immunoSEQ multiplex PCR was the method, and the copy in TCRdb shows in-frame clones only, minus some. The data hold roughly 170,000 clones, with more than 80% observed a single time. Sequences were obtained from PBMCs. These receptors all come from a man aged 18 to 30 in good health and CMV-seronegative.

This rearrangement joins TRBV5-4 to TRBJ1-1; 8 nucleotides align to TRBD1. The CDR3 length is 14 residues. Germline CDR1 and CDR2: SGHNT and YYREEE (reference sequence). V trimming: 4 bases; J trimming: 1 base; junction bases outside the gene matches: 3. CDR3 coding DNA: TGTGCCAGCAGCGGGGGGACAGGGAACACTGAAGCTTTCTTT. Protein sequence: CASSGGTGNTEAFF.

V is TRBV7-2 and J is TRBJ2-6, with D possibly being TRBD1 (6 bases). Germline CDR1 is SGHTA and CDR2 is FQGNSA. V lost 3 bases and J lost 1, with 7 bases in between. This CDR3 has 15 amino acids. CDR3 region: CASSFRGSGANVLTF. As DNA, the CDR3 is TGTGCCAGCAGCTTTAGGGGGTCTGGGGCCAACGTCCTGACTTTC.

The gene calls are TRBV10-3 and TRBJ1-1; D is possibly TRBD1 (6 bases). V was shortened by 6 bases and J by 1 base, with 9 bases between the two germline ends. Per germline, CDR1 ENHRY and CDR2 SYGVKD. CDR3 length: 13 amino acids. In DNA form, the CDR3 reads TGTGCCATCAGCTACAGGGAGAACACTGAAGCTTTCTTT. Its protein product is CAISYRENTEAFF.